The rows below give T cell receptor beta chains drawn from one sample of a study of blood T cell repertoires in COVID-19. Repertoires were generated with immunoSEQ multiplex PCR, while TCRdb's copy carries only in-frame clones and drops some. The table lists about 180,000 clones, more than 65% of them singletons. Sequenced material: peripheral blood. The receptors stem from a woman older than 75 with active or convalescent COVID-19. The CDR3 runs from the conserved cysteine through the conserved F or W.

TRBJ1-1	TRBV9	CASSVAGTGRRNTEAFF
TRBJ2-1	TRBV28	CASSFSGTLQFF
TRBJ2-2	TRBV11-2	CASTQGGATGELFF
TRBJ2-2	TRBV27	CASSSVLAVFTGELFF
TRBJ2-7	TRBV5-1	CASSFGTGVYEQYF
TRBJ2-2	TRBV19	CASSIGGFTGELFF
TRBJ2-2	TRBV19	CASSIMPGGLNTGELFF
TRBJ2-3	TRBV14	CASSLRTSGTSSDTQYF
TRBJ2-5	TRBV5-1	CASSLEASGRSGKTQYF
TRBJ2-7	TRBV20-1	CSATALDEQYF
TRBJ1-4	TRBV2	CASSPVQNNEKLFF
TRBJ2-3	TRBV19	CASSMASGAPGFTDTQYF
TRBJ1-2	TRBV10-3	CAISEAGSYGYTF
TRBJ1-1	TRBV5-1	CASSYQLTGANTEAFF
TRBJ2-3	TRBV3-1/TRBV3-2	CASSPRGGRDTQYF
TRBJ2-7	TRBV7-9	CASSPSGGPSYEQYF
TRBJ2-7	TRBV28	CASSSTGRYEQYF
TRBJ2-1	TRBV5-1	CASSAQLAESSYNEQFF
TRBJ2-1	TRBV6-5	CASSYGQGGQFF
TRBJ1-3	TRBV9	CASSARGYSGNTIYF
TRBJ2-3	TRBV27	CASSTLLGGSTDTQYF
TRBJ2-3	TRBV18	CASSPNQLAGSTDTQYF
TRBJ2-1	TRBV5-1	CASSGSQRNNEQFF
TRBJ2-2	TRBV2	CASSERSGSVNSAGELFF
TRBJ2-7	TRBV21-1	CASSGAAFTSRPAPGAYEQYF
TRBJ1-2	TRBV7-8	CASSSHTGQGYGYTF
TRBJ2-1	TRBV5-4	CASSLNVAGDAWNEQFF
TRBJ2-1	TRBV28	CASSHRAGGSNEQFF
TRBJ2-1	TRBV18	CASSPTSGRDFFYEQFF
TRBJ2-7	TRBV6-2/TRBV6-3	CASSYQGSYEQYF
TRBJ2-1	TRBV9	CASSTRLANTVSYNEQFF
TRBJ2-3	TRBV5-1	CASSYTLAGGNTDTQYF
TRBJ2-5	TRBV5-4	CASGAGGSQETQYF
TRBJ1-4	TRBV6-1	CASSEFPGLNEKLFF
TRBJ1-6	TRBV6-5	CASSYSTGESPLHF
TRBJ2-7	TRBV18	CASSPPARNSPTYEQYF
TRBJ2-2	TRBV5-1	CASSLRLAGGWTGELFF
TRBJ2-2	TRBV30	CAWGPGGNTGELFF
TRBJ1-2	TRBV11-1	CASSNTGDSYYGYTF
TRBJ2-1	TRBV3-1/TRBV3-2	CASSQEWGTSGRRYNEQFF
TRBJ1-2	TRBV9	CASSPRLGTGGDGYTF
TRBJ1-3	TRBV6-2/TRBV6-3	CASSWASGNTIYF
TRBJ2-3	TRBV9	CASSIRQGPTDTQYF
TRBJ1-5	TRBV6-5	CASSYGTGGFNQPQHF
TRBJ1-5	TRBV27	CASSRRGSNQPQHF
TRBJ2-3	TRBV9	CASSTGTTPSTDTQYF
TRBJ2-1	TRBV9	CASSVGYNEQFF
TRBJ1-4	TRBV6-5	CASGRGASNEKLFF
TRBJ2-5	TRBV5-5	CASSTITGGGRETQYF
TRBJ2-1	TRBV3-1/TRBV3-2	CASSLTTGEQFF
TRBJ2-7	TRBV28	CASRRTSGVTYEQYF
TRBJ1-2	TRBV24-1	CATSDADRVDHYGYTF
TRBJ2-1	TRBV5-1	CASSLGRGQSNEQFF
TRBJ1-5	TRBV20-1	CSASLGTEDQPQHF
TRBJ2-5	TRBV5-1	CASSGGLDTQETQYF
TRBJ2-3	TRBV5-1	CASSLQGSDTQYF
TRBJ1-1	TRBV2	CASSEGRDTEAFF
TRBJ2-3	TRBV4-2	CASSQEASGRHTQYF
TRBJ2-3	TRBV5-4	CASSSNPGTSGTDTQYF